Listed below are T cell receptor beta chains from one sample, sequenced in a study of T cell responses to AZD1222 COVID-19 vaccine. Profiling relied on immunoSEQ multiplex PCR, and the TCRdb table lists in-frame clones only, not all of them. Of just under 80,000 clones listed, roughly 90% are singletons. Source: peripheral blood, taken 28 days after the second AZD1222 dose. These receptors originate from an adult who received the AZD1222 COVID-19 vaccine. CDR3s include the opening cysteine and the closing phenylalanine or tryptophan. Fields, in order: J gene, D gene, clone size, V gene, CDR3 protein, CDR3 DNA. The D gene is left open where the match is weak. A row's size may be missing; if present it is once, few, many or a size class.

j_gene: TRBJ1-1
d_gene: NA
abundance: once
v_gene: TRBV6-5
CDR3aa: CASLGTEAFF
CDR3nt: TGTGCCAGCCTCGGCACTGAAGCTTTCTTT

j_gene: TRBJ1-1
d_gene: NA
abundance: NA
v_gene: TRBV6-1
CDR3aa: CASILQGLDTEAFF
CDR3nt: TGTGCCAGCATCCTTCAGGGGTTGGACACTGAAGCTTTCTTT

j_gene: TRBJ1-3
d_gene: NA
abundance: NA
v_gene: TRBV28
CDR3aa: CASRPDSGNTIYF
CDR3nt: TGTGCCAGCAGGCCGGACTCTGGAAACACCATATATTTT

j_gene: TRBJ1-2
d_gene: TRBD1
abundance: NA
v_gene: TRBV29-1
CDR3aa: CSCRDRANYGYTF
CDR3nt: TGCAGCTGCCGGGACAGGGCGAACTATGGCTACACCTTC

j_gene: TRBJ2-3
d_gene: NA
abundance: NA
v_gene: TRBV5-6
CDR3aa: CASSLQVMTDTQYF
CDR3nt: TGTGCCAGCAGCTTACAGGTTATGACAGATACGCAGTATTTT

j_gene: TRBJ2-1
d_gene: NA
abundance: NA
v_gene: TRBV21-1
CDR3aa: CASSKAATSGRFQFF
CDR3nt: TGTGCCAGCAGCAAAGCCGCGACTAGCGGGAGGTTTCAGTTCTTC

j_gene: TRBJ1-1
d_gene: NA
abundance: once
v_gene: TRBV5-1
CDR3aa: CASSLAARAEAFF
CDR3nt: TGCGCCAGCAGCTTGGCGGCACGCGCTGAAGCTTTCTTT

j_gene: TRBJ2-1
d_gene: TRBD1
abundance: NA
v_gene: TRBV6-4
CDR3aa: CASSDFGTGDYNEQFF
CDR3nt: TGTGCCAGCAGTGACTTCGGGACAGGGGATTACAATGAGCAGTTCTTC

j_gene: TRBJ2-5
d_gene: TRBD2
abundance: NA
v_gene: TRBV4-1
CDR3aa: CASSQDPLAGARAQYF
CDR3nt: TGCGCCAGCAGCCAAGATCCGCTAGCGGGAGCCAGGGCCCAGTACTTC

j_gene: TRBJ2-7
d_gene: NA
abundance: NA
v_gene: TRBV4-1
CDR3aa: CASSQHFGTYEQYF
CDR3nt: TGCGCCAGCAGCCAACACTTCGGGACCTACGAGCAGTACTTC

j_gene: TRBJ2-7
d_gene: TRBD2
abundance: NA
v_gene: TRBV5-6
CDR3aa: CASSDRTRNGEQYF
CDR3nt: TGTGCCAGCAGCGATCGGACTAGGAATGGCGAGCAGTACTTC

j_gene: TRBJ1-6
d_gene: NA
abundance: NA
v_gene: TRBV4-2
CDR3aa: CASSHEQESWNSPLHF
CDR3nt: TGTGCCAGCAGCCATGAACAAGAGTCATGGAATTCACCCCTCCACTTT

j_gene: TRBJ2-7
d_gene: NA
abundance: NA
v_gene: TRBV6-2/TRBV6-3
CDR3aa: CASSYPGLISSYEQYF
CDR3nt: TGTGCCAGCAGTTACCCCGGGCTGATCAGCTCCTACGAGCAGTACTTC

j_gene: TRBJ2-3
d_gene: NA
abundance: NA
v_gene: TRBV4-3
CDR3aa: CASSVLSSPGSTDTQYF
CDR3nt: TGCGCCAGCAGTGTGCTTTCTAGTCCGGGAAGCACAGATACGCAGTATTTT

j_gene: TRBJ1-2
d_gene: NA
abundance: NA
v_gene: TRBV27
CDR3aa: CASSLGRGVYGYTF
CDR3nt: TGTGCCAGCAGTTTGGGTCGGGGGGTCTATGGCTACACCTTC

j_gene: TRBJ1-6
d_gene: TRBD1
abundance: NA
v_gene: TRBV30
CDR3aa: CAWSGRTGMNSPLHF
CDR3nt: TGTGCCTGGAGTGGGCGGACAGGGATGAATTCACCCCTCCACTTT